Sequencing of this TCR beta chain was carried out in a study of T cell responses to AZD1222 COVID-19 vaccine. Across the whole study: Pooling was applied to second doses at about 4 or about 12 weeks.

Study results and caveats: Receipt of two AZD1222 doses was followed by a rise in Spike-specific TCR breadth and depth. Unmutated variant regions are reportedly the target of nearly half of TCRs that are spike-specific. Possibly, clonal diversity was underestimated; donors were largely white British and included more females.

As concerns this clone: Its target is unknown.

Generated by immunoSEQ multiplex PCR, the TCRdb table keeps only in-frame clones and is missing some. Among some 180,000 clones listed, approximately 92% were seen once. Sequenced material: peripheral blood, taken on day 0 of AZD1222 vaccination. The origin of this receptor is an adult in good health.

In DNA, the CDR3 is TGTGCCAGCAGCCCCTCCAGAGACACCATATATTTT. This encodes CASSPSRDTIYF. V usage is TRBV11-2 and J usage is TRBJ1-3; D is unclear. The V end was cut by 5 bases, the J end by 8 bases, with 10 bases between. Germline-derived CDR1 and CDR2 are SGHAT and FQNNGV. This CDR3 has 12 residues.